The clone carrying this TCR beta chain was detected a few times. TCRdb independently ran MiXCR on the 5' RACE reads; one entry per CDR3 protein. The sample yields roughly 250,000 distinct CDR3 sequences, over 13% seen once. Germline trimming cut 0 bases from V and 3 bases from J; bases unmatched to any gene: 11. Per the germline V gene, CDR1 is LGHNA and CDR2 is YSLEER. The CDR3 is 18 amino acids. The data originate from a study of identical twins. Everyone who gave samples was a healthy Caucasian. Sequencing was done on a sample of memory (CD45RO+) T cells sorted from blood. This clonotype was obtained from a woman aged 18-29 years in good health. The chain uses TRBV4-3 and TRBJ2-1, with 7 nucleotides matching TRBD2. CDR3 sequence (DNA): TGCGCCAGCAGCCAAGATCCCCCAGGTAGCGGGTTCTACAATGAGCAGTTCTTC. Its protein is CASSQDPPGSGFYNEQFF.